These 5 T cell receptor beta chains originate from one sample sequenced in a study of blood T cell repertoires in COVID-19. Repertoires were generated with immunoSEQ multiplex PCR, while TCRdb's copy carries only in-frame clones and drops some. The sample carries under 200,000 clones, about 80% recorded once. The sequenced sample was peripheral blood. These receptors originate from a man aged 65 to 85 with active or convalescent COVID-19.

The chain joins TRBV30 to TRBJ1-4, with D maybe TRBD1 (5 bases). CDR1 GTSNPN and CDR2 SVGIG come from the germline V gene (reference sequence). The CDR3 sequence is 15 residues long. V was trimmed by 3 bases and J by 2 bases, leaving 13 bases between them. The CDR3 spells CAWRSRVRTNEKLFF. In DNA form, the CDR3 reads TGTGCCTGGAGAAGCAGGGTGAGGACTAATGAAAAACTGTTTTTT.

The rearrangement links TRBV7-2 to TRBJ2-7; perhaps TRBD1 as D (6 bases). The V gene lost 1 base and the J gene lost 6 bases, with 10 bases spanning the gap. This CDR3 comprises 13 residues. From germline, CDR1 is SGHTA and CDR2 FQGNSA. For the CDR3, the DNA is TGTGCCAGCAGCTTAGATGGGACAATCGAGCAGTACTTC. This sequence encodes CASSLDGTIEQYF. Full variable domain (outside the CDR3, taken from reference TRBV7-2 and TRBJ2-7): GAGVSQSPSNKVTEKGKDVELRCDPISGHTALYWYRQSLGQGLEFLIYFQGNSAPDKSGLPSDRFSAERTGGSVSTLTIQRTQQEDSAVYLCASSLDGTIEQYFGPGTRLTVT.

In nucleotides, the CDR3 is TGCGCCAGCAGCCAAATCGGCGGGGGCCCTATCTACGAGCAGTACTTC. Encoded protein: CASSQIGGGPIYEQYF. The genes are TRBV4-3 and TRBJ2-7; tentative D call: TRBD2 (7 bases). This CDR3 is built from 16 residues. The V gene's germline CDR1 is LGHNA and CDR2 YSLEER. V was shortened by 2 bases and J by 3 bases, with 17 bases between the two germline ends.

This clone came up a few times. The V and J genes are TRBV7-8 and TRBJ1-1; 7 positions agree with TRBD1. This CDR3 has 14 amino acids. Looked up from germline, CDR1 is SGHVS and CDR2 is FQNEAQ. V lost 5 bases to trimming and J lost 1 base; unmatched junction nucleotides: 4. CDR3 loop: CASSTRTGNTEAFF. As DNA, the CDR3 is TGTGCCAGCAGCACCCGGACAGGGAACACTGAAGCTTTCTTT.

This clone was recorded a few times. This rearrangement joins TRBV7-8 to TRBJ1-5; D is undetermined. The length of the CDR3 is 18 residues. Per germline, CDR1 SGHVS and CDR2 FQNEAQ. The V end was cut by 2 bases, the J end by 4 bases, with 21 bases between. CDR3 nucleotides: TGTGCCAGCAGCTTACGGGAAAATAAGGTATTTCGGAATCAGCCCCAGCATTTT. Translation gives CASSLRENKVFRNQPQHF. The variable domain in full, with the rest retrieved from reference TRBV7-8 and TRBJ1-5, is GAGVSQSPRYKVAKRGQDVALRCDPISGHVSLFWYQQALGQGPEFLTYFQNEAQLDKSGLPSDRFFAERPEGSVSTLKIQRTQQEDSAVYLCASSLRENKVFRNQPQHFGDGTRLSIL.